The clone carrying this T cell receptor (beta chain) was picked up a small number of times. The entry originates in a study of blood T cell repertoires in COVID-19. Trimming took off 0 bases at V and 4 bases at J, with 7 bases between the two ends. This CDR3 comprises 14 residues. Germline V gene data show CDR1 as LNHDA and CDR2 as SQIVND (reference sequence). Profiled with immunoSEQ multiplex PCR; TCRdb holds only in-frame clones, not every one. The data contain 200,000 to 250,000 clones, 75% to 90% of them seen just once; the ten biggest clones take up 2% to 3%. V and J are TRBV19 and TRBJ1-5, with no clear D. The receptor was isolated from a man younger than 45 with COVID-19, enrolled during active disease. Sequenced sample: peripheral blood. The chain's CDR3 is CASSIEAANQPQHF. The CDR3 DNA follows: TGTGCCAGTAGTATAGAGGCAGCGAATCAGCCCCAGCATTTT.